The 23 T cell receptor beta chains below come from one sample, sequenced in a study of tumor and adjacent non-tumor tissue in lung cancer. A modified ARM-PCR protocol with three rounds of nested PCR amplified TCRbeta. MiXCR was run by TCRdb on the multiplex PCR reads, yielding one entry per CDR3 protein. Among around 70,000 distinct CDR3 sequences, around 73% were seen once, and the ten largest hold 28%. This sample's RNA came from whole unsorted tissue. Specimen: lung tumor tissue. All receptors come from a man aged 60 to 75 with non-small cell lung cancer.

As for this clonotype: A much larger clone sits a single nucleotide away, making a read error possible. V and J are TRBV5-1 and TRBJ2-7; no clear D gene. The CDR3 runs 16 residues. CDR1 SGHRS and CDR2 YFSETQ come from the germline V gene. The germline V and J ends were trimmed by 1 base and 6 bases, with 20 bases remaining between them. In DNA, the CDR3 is TGCGCCAGCAGCTTGACGTCCGCGGAAGACCTGGGCGAGCAGTACTTC. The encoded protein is CASSLTSAEDLGEQYF.

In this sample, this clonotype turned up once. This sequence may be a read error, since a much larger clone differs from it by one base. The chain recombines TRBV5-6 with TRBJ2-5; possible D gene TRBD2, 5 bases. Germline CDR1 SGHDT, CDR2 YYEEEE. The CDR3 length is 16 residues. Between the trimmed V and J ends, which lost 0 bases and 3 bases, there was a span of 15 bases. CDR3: CASSLELVGLEETQYF. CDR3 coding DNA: TGTGCCAGCAGCTTGGAACTAGTGGGATTAGAAGAGACCCAGTACTTC.

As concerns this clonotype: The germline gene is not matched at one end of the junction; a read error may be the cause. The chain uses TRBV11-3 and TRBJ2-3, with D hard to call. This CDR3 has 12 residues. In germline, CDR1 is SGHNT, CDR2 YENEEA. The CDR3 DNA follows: TGTGCCTGCAGCATCCACACAGATACGCATTATTTT. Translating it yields CACSIHTDTHYF.

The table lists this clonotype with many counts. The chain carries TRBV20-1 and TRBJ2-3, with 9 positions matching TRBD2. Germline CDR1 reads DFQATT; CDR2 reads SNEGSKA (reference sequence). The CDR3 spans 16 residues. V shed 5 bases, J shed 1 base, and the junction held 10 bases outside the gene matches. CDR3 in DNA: TGCAGTGCTGAAGTCGCGGGAGGGCTCGGCACAGATACGCAGTATTTT. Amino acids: CSAEVAGGLGTDTQYF.

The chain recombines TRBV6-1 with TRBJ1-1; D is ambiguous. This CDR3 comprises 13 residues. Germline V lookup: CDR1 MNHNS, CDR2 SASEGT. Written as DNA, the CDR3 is TGTACCTGCAGTGACCCACAAGGCACTGAAGCTTTCTTT. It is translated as CTCSDPQGTEAFF.

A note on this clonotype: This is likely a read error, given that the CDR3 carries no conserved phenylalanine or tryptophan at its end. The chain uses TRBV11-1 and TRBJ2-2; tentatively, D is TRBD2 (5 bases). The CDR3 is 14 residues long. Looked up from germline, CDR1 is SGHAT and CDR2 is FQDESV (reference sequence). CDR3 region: CANSYTSGTGKLFS. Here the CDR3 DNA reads TGTGCCAACAGCTATACTAGTGGCACCGGGAAGCTGTTTTCT.

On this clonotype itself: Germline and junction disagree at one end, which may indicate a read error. This CDR3 reads CSVDGETGGNKQFF. CDR3 coding DNA: TGCAGCGTCGACGGGGAAACTGGCGGCAATAAGCAGTTCTTC. The V and J genes are TRBV29-1 and TRBJ2-1; a weak D match, TRBD2 (5 bases). The CDR3 contains 14 residues. Germline V gene lookup returns CDR1 SQVTM and CDR2 ANQGSEA.

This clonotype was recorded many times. This CDR3 reads CASSLGQGVREQYF. The CDR3 coding sequence is TGTGCCAGCAGCCTGGGACAGGGGGTCCGAGAGCAGTACTTC. The V and J genes are TRBV6-1 and TRBJ2-7; 11 nucleotides align to TRBD1. V was pared by 6 bases and J by 7 bases, with 8 bases of the junction left unmatched. This CDR3 is built from 14 residues. Germline assignment: CDR1 MNHNS and CDR2 SASEGT.

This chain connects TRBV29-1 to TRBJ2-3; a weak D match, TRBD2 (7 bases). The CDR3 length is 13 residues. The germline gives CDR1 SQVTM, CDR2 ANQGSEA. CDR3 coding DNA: TGCACCACCGATGGGGGGGGCAGGGACACGCAGTATTTT. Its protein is CTTDGGGRDTQYF.

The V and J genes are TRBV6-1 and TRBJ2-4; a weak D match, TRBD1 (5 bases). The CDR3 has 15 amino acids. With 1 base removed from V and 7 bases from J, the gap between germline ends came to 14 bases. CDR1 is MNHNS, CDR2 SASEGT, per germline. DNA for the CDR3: TGTGCCAGCAGTGAAGGACAGTTAGACAATAACATTCAGTACTTC. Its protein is CASSEGQLDNNIQYF.

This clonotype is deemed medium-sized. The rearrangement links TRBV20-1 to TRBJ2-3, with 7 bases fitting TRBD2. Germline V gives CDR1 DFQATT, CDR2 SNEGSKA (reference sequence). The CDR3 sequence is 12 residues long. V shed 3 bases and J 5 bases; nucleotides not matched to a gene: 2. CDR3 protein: CSARIAGDTQYF. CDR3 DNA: TGCAGTGCTAGGATAGCGGGAGATACGCAGTATTTT.

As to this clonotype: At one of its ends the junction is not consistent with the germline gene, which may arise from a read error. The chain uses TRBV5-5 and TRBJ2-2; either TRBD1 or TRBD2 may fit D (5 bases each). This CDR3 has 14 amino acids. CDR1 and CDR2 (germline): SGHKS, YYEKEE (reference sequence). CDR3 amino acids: CASSFPADTGEPFF. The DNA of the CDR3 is TGTGCCAGCAGCTTCCCGGCGGACACCGGGGAGCCGTTTTTT.

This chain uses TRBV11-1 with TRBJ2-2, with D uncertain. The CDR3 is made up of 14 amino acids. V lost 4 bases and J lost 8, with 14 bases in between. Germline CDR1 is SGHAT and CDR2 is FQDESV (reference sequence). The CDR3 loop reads CASSYSNGTGELFF. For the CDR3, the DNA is TGTGCCAGCAGCTATAGTAATGGCACTGGGGAGCTGTTTTTT.

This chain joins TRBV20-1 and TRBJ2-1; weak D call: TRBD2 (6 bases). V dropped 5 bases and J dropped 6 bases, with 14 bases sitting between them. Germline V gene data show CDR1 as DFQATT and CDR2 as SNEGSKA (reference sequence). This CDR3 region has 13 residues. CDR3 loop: CSAPREIFNEQFF. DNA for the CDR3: TGCAGTGCTCCACGGGAGATCTTCAATGAGCAGTTCTTC.

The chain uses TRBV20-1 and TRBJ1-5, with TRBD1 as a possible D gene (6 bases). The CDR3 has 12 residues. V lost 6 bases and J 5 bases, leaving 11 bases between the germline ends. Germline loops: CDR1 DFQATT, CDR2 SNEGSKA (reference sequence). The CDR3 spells CSALGGYQPQHF. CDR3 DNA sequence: TGCAGTGCCCTAGGGGGGTATCAGCCCCAGCATTTT.

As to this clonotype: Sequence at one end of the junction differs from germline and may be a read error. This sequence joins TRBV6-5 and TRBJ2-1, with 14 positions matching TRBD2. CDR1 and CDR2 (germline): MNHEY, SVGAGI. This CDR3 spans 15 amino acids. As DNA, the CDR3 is TGTGCCCGCAGTTACCAGGGACTAGCGGGAGATGAGCTGTTCTTC. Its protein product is CARSYQGLAGDELFF.

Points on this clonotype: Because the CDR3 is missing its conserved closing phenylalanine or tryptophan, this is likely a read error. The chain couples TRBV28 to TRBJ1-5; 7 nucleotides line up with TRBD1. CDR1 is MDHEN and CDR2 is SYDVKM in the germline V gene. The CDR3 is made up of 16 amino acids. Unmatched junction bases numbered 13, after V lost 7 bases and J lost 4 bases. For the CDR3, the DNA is TGTGCCAGCATACGCACACAGGGGATTGCAAATCAGCCCCAGCATCTT. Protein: CASIRTQGIANQPQHL.

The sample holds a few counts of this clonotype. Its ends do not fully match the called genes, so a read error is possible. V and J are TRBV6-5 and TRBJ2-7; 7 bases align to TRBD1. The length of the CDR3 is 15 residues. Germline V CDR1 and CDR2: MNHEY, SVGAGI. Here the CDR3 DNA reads TGTACCAGCAGTAAGGGGGCTGGACAGGTTTACGAGCAGTACTTC. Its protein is CTSSKGAGQVYEQYF.

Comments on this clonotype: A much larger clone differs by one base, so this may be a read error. CDR3 nucleotide sequence: TGTGCCAGCAGCCAAGGGATAGGAACGTTCGAGCAGAACTTC. Residues: CASSQGIGTFEQNF. The chain links TRBV14 to TRBJ2-7, with unresolved D. Germline values: CDR1 SGHDN, CDR2 FVKESK. The CDR3 covers 14 residues.

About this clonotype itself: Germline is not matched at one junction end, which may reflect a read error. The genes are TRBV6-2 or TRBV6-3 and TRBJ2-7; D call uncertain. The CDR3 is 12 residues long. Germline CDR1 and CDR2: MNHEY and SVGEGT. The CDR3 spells CATSPRHYEQYF. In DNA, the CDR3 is TGTGCCACCAGTCCAAGACACTACGAGCAGTACTTC.

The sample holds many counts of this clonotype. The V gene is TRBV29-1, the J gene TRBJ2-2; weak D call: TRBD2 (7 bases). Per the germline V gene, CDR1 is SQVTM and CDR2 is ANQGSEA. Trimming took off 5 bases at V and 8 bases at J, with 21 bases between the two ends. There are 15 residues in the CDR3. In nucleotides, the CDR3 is TGCAGCGTTTTATTAGCGGGCCCGGGGACAGGGGAGCTGTTTTTT. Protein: CSVLLAGPGTGELFF.

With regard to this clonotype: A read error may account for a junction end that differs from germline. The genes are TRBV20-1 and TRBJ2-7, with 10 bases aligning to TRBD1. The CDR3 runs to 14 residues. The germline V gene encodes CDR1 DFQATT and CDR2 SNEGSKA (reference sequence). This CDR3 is CSRVWTGGRNEEYF. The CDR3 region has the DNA TGCAGTAGAGTTTGGACAGGGGGAAGGAACGAGGAGTACTTC.

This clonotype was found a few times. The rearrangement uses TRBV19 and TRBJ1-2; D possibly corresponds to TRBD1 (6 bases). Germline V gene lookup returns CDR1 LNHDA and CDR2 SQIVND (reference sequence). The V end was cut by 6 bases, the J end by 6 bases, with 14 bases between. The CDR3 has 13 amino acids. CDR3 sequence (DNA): TGTGCCAGTAGCGTGACAGGCACCAATGGCTACACCTTC. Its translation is CASSVTGTNGYTF. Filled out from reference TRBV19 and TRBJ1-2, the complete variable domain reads DGGITQSPKYLFRKEGQNVTLSCEQNLNHDAMYWYRQDPGQGLRLIYYSQIVNDFQKGDIAEGYSVSREKKESFPLTVTSAQKNPTAFYLCASSVTGTNGYTFGSGTRLTVV.